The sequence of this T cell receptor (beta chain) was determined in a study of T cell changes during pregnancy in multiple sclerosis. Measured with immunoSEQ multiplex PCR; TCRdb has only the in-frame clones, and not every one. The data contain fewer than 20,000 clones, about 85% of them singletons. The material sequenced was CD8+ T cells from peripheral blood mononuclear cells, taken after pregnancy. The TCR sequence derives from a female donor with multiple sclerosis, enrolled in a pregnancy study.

CDR3 coding DNA: TGTGCCAGCAGCCAGTCCGGACTAGCGGGACCCTACGAGCAGTACTTC. It translates to CASSQSGLAGPYEQYF. The gene calls are TRBV5-4 and TRBJ2-7; 12 bases fit TRBD2. Germline V gene lookup returns CDR1 SGHNT and CDR2 YYREEE (reference sequence). Losses at the gene ends were 4 bases for V and 2 bases for J; bases not matched to a gene: 7. CDR3 length equals 16 residues.